These T cell receptor beta chains were read from a single sample in a study of T cell repertoires in cytomegalovirus infection. TCRdb re-called the reads through MiXCR, storing one row per CDR3 protein. The table records hundreds of thousands of distinct CDR3 sequences, approximately 25% of them present only once. Source material: CD8+ T cells from PBMCs. Receptors were obtained from a human donor in good health (CMV status not recorded). Some clones in this sample may be carry-over from other donors' samples. Each CDR3 is given with its conserved first and last residue.

TRBV7-4 CASSLMGLASYEQYF
TRBV15 CATSRDRGVGTEAFF
TRBV12-3/TRBV12-4 CALLVRGKPYNEQFF
TRBV29-1 CSVDQGRGYNEQFF
TRBV5-4 CASSPGSGDYNEQFF
TRBV15 CATSRPGRGRPYEQYF
TRBV7-9 CASLAGSEETQYF
TRBV28 CASSLFAATGANVLTF
TRBV29-1 CSVRALGTDTQYF
TRBV11-2 CASSSLTLGRTVGYGYTF
TRBV7-2 CASSLDSTRTDTQYF
TRBV7-6 CASTFGGGLKNEQFF
TRBV29-1 CSAWGSGMNTEAFF
TRBV27 CASSLWASGVPSTDTQYF
TRBV20-1 CSARTGFNYGYTF
TRBV20-1 CSASGPMMETQYF
TRBV28 CASGGAVYTEAFF
TRBV5-5 CASSLEYSHSNQPQHF
TRBV29-1 CSVADRVSYNEQFF
TRBV10-3 CAIRSRSGGTDTQYF
TRBV4-1 CASSQDRGGEKLFF
TRBV7-2 CASSWGQVNTEAFF
TRBV6-6 CASSYSRVGNQPQHF
TRBV6-6 CASSYRQGYRDEQFF
TRBV5-4 CASSLEGRPAFF
TRBV12-3/TRBV12-4 CASSHRVIGTEAFF
TRBV4-3 CASSRLLAELTDTQYF
TRBV10-3 CAISDPGQGSYNEQFF
TRBV2 CASKGQGYTF
TRBV13 CASSFRKRGGTDTQYF
TRBV14 CASSKGGSPLHF
TRBV28 CASSLLKRVGQPQHF
TRBV28 CASSLYRVGGSRSYNEQFF
TRBV10-2 CAVETGVDTQYF
TRBV7-8 CASSLAPGQKMNTEAFF
TRBV5-6 CASSMTGGNGNEQFF
TRBV29-1 CSGQGSSGNTIYF
TRBV7-9 CASSRDGNEQFF
TRBV6-5 CVSSYSGGESGELFF
TRBV6-5 CASSYSSGVREQFF
TRBV29-1 CSAVMTGINQPQHF
TRBV12-3/TRBV12-4 CASSFIGRVGNEQFF
TRBV7-6 CASSSASSATYEQYF
TRBV7-6 CASSLAPQGAINEQFF
TRBV28 CASSSSRSLYSPLHF
TRBV29-1 CSVETGDNYGYTF
TRBV5-5 CASSLDRDNQETQYF
TRBV7-9 CASNLPGQADTGELFF
TRBV23-1 CASSHLPGGYYNSPLHF
TRBV14 CASGTTGPEAFF
TRBV19 CASRTGWGYTF
TRBV28 CASSLLVSGNNEQFF
TRBV12-3/TRBV12-4 CASSPDGTTNGYTF
TRBV29-1 CSVVWTQNNEKLFF